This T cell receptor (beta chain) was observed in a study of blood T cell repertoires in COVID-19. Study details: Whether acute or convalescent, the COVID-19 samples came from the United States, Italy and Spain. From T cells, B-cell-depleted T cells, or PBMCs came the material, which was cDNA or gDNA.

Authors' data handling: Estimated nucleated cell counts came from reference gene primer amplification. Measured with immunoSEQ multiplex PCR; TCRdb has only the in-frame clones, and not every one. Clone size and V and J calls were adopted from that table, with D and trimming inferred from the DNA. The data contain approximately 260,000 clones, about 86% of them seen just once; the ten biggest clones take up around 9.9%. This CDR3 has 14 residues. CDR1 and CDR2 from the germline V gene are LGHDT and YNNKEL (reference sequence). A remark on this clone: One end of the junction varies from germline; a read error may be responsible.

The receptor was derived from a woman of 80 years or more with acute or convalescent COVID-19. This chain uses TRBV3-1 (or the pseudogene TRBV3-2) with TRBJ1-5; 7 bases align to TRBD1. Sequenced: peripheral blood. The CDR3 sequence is CASSQGGTDQPQHF. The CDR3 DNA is TGTGCCAGCAGTCAAGGGGGGACAGATCAGCCCCAGCATTTT.